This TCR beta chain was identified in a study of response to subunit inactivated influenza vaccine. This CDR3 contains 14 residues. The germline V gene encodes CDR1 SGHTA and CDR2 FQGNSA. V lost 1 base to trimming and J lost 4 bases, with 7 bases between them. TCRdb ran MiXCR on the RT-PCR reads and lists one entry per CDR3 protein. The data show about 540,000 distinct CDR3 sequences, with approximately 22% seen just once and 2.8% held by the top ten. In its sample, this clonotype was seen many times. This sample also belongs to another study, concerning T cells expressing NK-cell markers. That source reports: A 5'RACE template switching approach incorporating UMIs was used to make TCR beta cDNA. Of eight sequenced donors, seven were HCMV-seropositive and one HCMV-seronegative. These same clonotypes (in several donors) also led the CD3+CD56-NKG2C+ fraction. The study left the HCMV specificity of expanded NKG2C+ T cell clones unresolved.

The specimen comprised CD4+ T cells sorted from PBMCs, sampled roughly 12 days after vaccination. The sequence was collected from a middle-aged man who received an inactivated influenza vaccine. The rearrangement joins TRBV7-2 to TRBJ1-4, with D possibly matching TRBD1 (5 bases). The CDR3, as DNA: TGTGCCAGCAGCTTAGATAGGGGTAATGAAAAACTGTTTTTT. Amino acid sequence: CASSLDRGNEKLFF.